The next 30 T cell receptor beta chains were all read from a single sample in a study of PD-1 blockade in classical Hodgkin lymphoma. Data came from immunoSEQ multiplex PCR; TCRdb stores just in-frame clones and leaves some out. The sample contains 45,000 to 55,000 clones, roughly 80% of which appear only once. The time point is: cycle 4 day 1 (C4D1), after less than 7 weeks of nivolumab. Each of the patients experienced relapse following autologous stem cell transplantation, and their brentuximab vedotin exposure differed. Source: peripheral blood mononuclear cells (PBMCs), taken before the fourth cycle of nivolumab. The receptors stem from a human donor with classical Hodgkin lymphoma.

The chain employs TRBV2 and TRBJ1-6; no firm D call. Germline V gene data show CDR1 as SNHLY and CDR2 as FYNNEI. The CDR3 totals 17 residues. With 2 bases removed from V and 9 bases from J, the gap between germline ends came to 20 bases. CDR3: CASSERWGSPGGSPLHF. The CDR3 nucleotides are TGTGCCAGCAGTGAACGTTGGGGTTCTCCCGGCGGTTCACCCCTCCACTTT.

The rearrangement links TRBV29-1 to TRBJ2-3, with D tentatively TRBD2 (5 bases). V shed 6 bases and J shed 4 bases, with 17 bases lying between them. CDR3 length: 14 amino acids. Germline CDR1 SQVTM, CDR2 ANQGSEA. The CDR3 region has the DNA TGCAGCGTCGGCGGGCCTCGGCCCGCAGATACGCAGTATTTT. Translating gives CSVGGPRPADTQYF.

The gene calls are TRBV4-1 and TRBJ2-7, with D tentatively TRBD1 (6 bases). Germline-derived CDR1 and CDR2 are MGHRA and YSYEKL. V dropped 0 bases and J dropped 5 bases, with 14 bases sitting between them. The CDR3 is made up of 15 amino acids. The DNA for the CDR3 is TGCGCCAGCAGCCAAGATCCAGGGGAAGTCGACGAGCAGTACTTC. This translates into CASSQDPGEVDEQYF.

The CDR3 here is CASSSHYEQYF. The CDR3 nucleotides read TGTGCCAGCAGCTCCCACTACGAGCAGTACTTC. The chain couples TRBV7-9 to TRBJ2-7; D is unresolved. Trimming removed 4 bases from V and 3 bases from J, with 4 bases in between. The CDR3 is made up of 11 amino acids. Germline CDR1 and CDR2: SEHNR and FQNEAQ (reference sequence).

This chain connects TRBV4-3 to TRBJ2-2; no reliable D call. V shed 0 bases and J shed 6 bases, with 5 bases lying between them. There are 13 residues in the CDR3. Germline V CDR1 and CDR2: LGHNA, YSLEER. As DNA, the CDR3 is TGCGCCAGCAGCCAAGAGCTGGCCGGGGAGCTGTTTTTT. Protein product: CASSQELAGELFF.

The chain recombines TRBV6-1 with TRBJ2-6, with 8 bases fitting TRBD1. There are 18 residues in the CDR3. The trim removed 4 bases at V and 0 bases at J, leaving 8 bases unmatched. Germline V gene lookup returns CDR1 MNHNS and CDR2 SASEGT. CDR3 sequence (DNA): TGTGCCAGCAGTGGGCCGGGACAGGCGAGCTCTGGGGCCAACGTCCTGACTTTC. Amino acid sequence: CASSGPGQASSGANVLTF.

V gene TRBV9 combines with J gene TRBJ2-1; D possibly corresponds to TRBD2 (5 bases). Deletions cut 1 base from V and 3 bases from J, with 5 bases between. This CDR3 contains 13 residues. From germline, CDR1 is SGDLS and CDR2 YYNGEE. The CDR3 spells CASSVTSYNEQFF. In nucleotides, the CDR3 is TGTGCCAGCAGCGTAACTAGCTACAATGAGCAGTTCTTC.

This clone was detected a few times. The chain has TRBV30 and TRBJ2-7; 13 positions match TRBD2. J gave up 6 bases and V 0 bases, and 8 bases lay outside the gene matches. The CDR3 totals 16 residues. The germline V gene has CDR1 GTSNPN and CDR2 SVGIG (reference sequence). CDR3 region: CAWSVRGLAGHLEQYF. The CDR3 DNA is TGTGCCTGGAGTGTACGGGGACTAGCGGGACACCTCGAGCAGTACTTC.

This clone was found a few times. The gene calls are TRBV28 and TRBJ1-4; D may be TRBD1 (5 bases). V lost 2 bases and J 12 bases, leaving 22 bases between the germline ends. The CDR3 has 16 residues. CDR1 and CDR2 from the germline V gene are MDHEN and SYDVKM. CDR3 residues: CASSLPRPGGWGELFF. The CDR3 DNA reads as TGTGCCAGCAGTTTACCCCGTCCTGGAGGGTGGGGCGAACTGTTTTTT. The whole variable domain, remainder taken from reference TRBV28 and TRBJ1-4, is DVKVTQSSRYLVKRTGEKVFLECVQDMDHENMFWYRQDPGLGLRLIYFSYDVKMKEKGDIPEGYSVSREKKERFSLILESASTNQTSMYLCASSLPRPGGWGELFFGSGTQLSVL.

The chain joins TRBV7-3 to TRBJ1-1; 7 bases map to TRBD1. V lost 3 bases and J lost 4; bases outside the gene matches: 8. This CDR3 spans 15 amino acids. Germline loops: CDR1 SGHTA, CDR2 FQGTGA. CDR3 sequence: CASSLIRQGGTEAFF. The CDR3 DNA reads TGTGCCAGCAGCTTGATTCGACAGGGCGGCACTGAAGCTTTCTTT.

This rearrangement joins TRBV6-5 to TRBJ2-1, with TRBD2 matching 8 bases. This CDR3 has 15 amino acids. Germline V gene sequence: CDR1 MNHEY, CDR2 SVGAGI. After removal of 6 bases from V and 6 bases from J, the junction contained 10 bases not matched to a gene. The DNA of the CDR3 is TGTGCCAGCAGCCTCGGGGCAGCGGGAGTCAATGAGCAGTTCTTC. As protein: CASSLGAAGVNEQFF.

J is TRBJ1-2 and V is TRBV6-1; tentatively, D is TRBD1 (6 bases). Trimming stripped 3 bases from V and 4 bases from J, with 15 bases between. The CDR3 length is 15 residues. Looked up from germline, CDR1 is MNHNS and CDR2 is SASEGT. In DNA form, the CDR3 reads TGTGCCAGCAGTGATCGGGATACAGGGCTCTATGGCTACACCTTC. Translated, it gives CASSDRDTGLYGYTF.

This clone was picked up a small number of times. This chain uses TRBV4-3 with TRBJ2-2; D not resolved. The CDR3 spans 15 residues. V was trimmed by 1 base and J by 2 bases, leaving 8 bases between them. Germline-derived CDR1 and CDR2 are LGHNA and YSLEER. The CDR3 protein is CASSQVGLNTGELFF. DNA of the CDR3: TGCGCCAGCAGCCAAGTAGGGTTAAACACCGGGGAGCTGTTTTTT.

The J gene is TRBJ2-7, the V gene TRBV7-4; 7 bases match TRBD1. CDR1 and CDR2 from the germline V gene are SGHVT and SQSDAQ. The CDR3 is made up of 15 amino acids. The V segment lost 3 bases and the J segment 2 bases; nucleotides outside the gene matches: 7. The CDR3 protein is CASSFSTGTTYEQYF. The DNA of the CDR3 is TGTGCCAGCAGCTTTTCGACAGGGACAACCTACGAGCAGTACTTC.

The chain carries TRBV16 and TRBJ2-2; TRBD2 might be the D (5 bases). CDR3 size: 14 residues. Trimming left V 0 bases short and J 6 bases short, with 8 bases between. In germline, CDR1 is KGHSY, CDR2 FQNENV. The CDR3 here is CASSQSIGAGELFF. DNA of the CDR3: TGTGCCAGCAGCCAATCGATCGGGGCCGGGGAGCTGTTTTTT.

This chain uses TRBV28 with TRBJ1-2, with D tentatively TRBD1 (5 bases). Per the germline V gene, CDR1 is MDHEN and CDR2 is SYDVKM. Trimming cost V 5 bases and J 8 bases, with 21 bases left between them. The CDR3 extends over 15 amino acids. The CDR3 region has the DNA TGTGCCAGCAGTCAGCCGGCGTGGATCGGGGCCGGCTACACCTTC. It translates to CASSQPAWIGAGYTF.

The V and J genes are TRBV6-5 and TRBJ1-5; D is uncertain. Germline values: CDR1 MNHEY, CDR2 SVGAGI. V lost 6 bases and J lost 0, with 9 bases in between. There are 14 residues in the CDR3. The CDR3 DNA follows: TGTGCCAGCAGGGTCACAAGTAGCAATCAGCCCCAGCATTTT. Its translation is CASRVTSSNQPQHF.

V usage is TRBV28 and J usage is TRBJ1-5; TRBD1 matches 7 bases. V lost 5 bases to trimming and J lost 4 bases; unmatched junction nucleotides: 5. Germline V lookup: CDR1 MDHEN, CDR2 SYDVKM. The CDR3 sequence is 14 residues long. The CDR3 spells CASSLGTDNQPQHF. The CDR3 region has the DNA TGTGCCAGCAGTCTTGGGACAGATAATCAGCCCCAGCATTTT. Full variable domain (missing parts from reference TRBV28 and TRBJ1-5): DVKVTQSSRYLVKRTGEKVFLECVQDMDHENMFWYRQDPGLGLRLIYFSYDVKMKEKGDIPEGYSVSREKKERFSLILESASTNQTSMYLCASSLGTDNQPQHFGDGTRLSIL.

This chain links TRBV30 with TRBJ1-4, with D unclear. The V and J ends lost 8 bases and 8 bases respectively, with 15 bases between them. The CDR3 covers 12 residues. The germline V gene has CDR1 GTSNPN and CDR2 SVGIG (reference sequence). Written as DNA, the CDR3 is TGTGCCCGATGCGCAGGACCCGAAAAACTGTTTTTT. Translated, it gives CARCAGPEKLFF.

The chain joins TRBV5-1 to TRBJ2-7; the match to TRBD2 covers 14 bases. Trimming at V came to 5 bases and at J to 3 bases, leaving 7 bases not matched to a gene. Germline lookup yields CDR1 SGHRS and CDR2 YFSETQ. The CDR3 is 16 residues long. CDR3 residues: CASRGGLAGVIYEQYF. CDR3 bases: TGCGCCAGCAGGGGGGGACTAGCGGGAGTTATCTACGAGCAGTACTTC.

V is TRBV7-2 and J is TRBJ2-1; D is perhaps TRBD2 (5 bases). V was shortened by 2 bases and J by 8 bases, with 7 bases between the two germline ends. Germline CDR1 is SGHTA and CDR2 is FQGNSA. This CDR3 has 12 residues. Here the CDR3 reads CASSLYGDEQFF. The CDR3 nucleotides are TGTGCCAGCAGCTTATACGGGGATGAGCAGTTCTTC.

This chain joins TRBV28 and TRBJ2-1; 9 positions agree with TRBD2. This CDR3 region has 15 residues. Germline CDR1 reads MDHEN; CDR2 reads SYDVKM. V lost 5 bases and J lost 3; bases outside the gene matches: 5. CDR3 protein: CASSGLAGFYNEQFF. The CDR3 DNA sequence: TGTGCCAGCAGTGGTCTAGCGGGATTCTACAATGAGCAGTTCTTC. The full variable domain, with the rest looked up from reference TRBV28 and TRBJ2-1, is DVKVTQSSRYLVKRTGEKVFLECVQDMDHENMFWYRQDPGLGLRLIYFSYDVKMKEKGDIPEGYSVSREKKERFSLILESASTNQTSMYLCASSGLAGFYNEQFFGPGTRLTVL.

This clone was observed a few times. The chain carries TRBV27 and TRBJ1-5; D remains ambiguous. Germline values: CDR1 MNHEY, CDR2 SMNVEV (reference sequence). The CDR3 covers 12 residues. Trimming pared 5 bases from V and 11 bases from J, leaving 13 bases between. CDR3 loop: CASSGPGKAQHF. The DNA of the CDR3 is TGTGCCAGCAGTGGGCCTGGGAAAGCCCAGCATTTT.

The rearrangement links TRBV27 to TRBJ1-1; weak D call: TRBD1 (5 bases). Trimming left V 2 bases short and J 8 bases short, with 12 bases between. There are 13 residues in the CDR3. Germline CDR1 and CDR2: MNHEY and SMNVEV (reference sequence). The CDR3 nucleotides are TGTGCCAGCAGTTTAGGAGGGGAGTTAGAAGCTTTCTTT. Translated: CASSLGGELEAFF.

The gene calls are TRBV9 and TRBJ1-2; unclear D gene. The CDR3 length is 14 residues. Trimming shortened V by 0 bases and J by 4 bases, and 10 bases separated the two germline ends. The germline gives CDR1 SGDLS, CDR2 YYNGEE. This chain's CDR3 is CASSVGEGSYGYTF. CDR3 bases: TGTGCCAGCAGCGTAGGAGAAGGCTCCTATGGCTACACCTTC. The variable domain in full, completed from reference TRBV9 and TRBJ1-2, reads DSGVTQTPKHLITATGQRVTLRCSPRSGDLSVYWYQQSLDQGLQFLIQYYNGEERAKGNILERFSAQQFPDLHSELNLSSLELGDSALYFCASSVGEGSYGYTFGSGTRLTVV.

The J gene is TRBJ2-1, the V gene TRBV6-6; TRBD1 matches 7 bases. V lost 5 bases to trimming and J lost 8 bases; unmatched junction nucleotides: 3. There are 12 residues in the CDR3. Germline CDR1 is MNHNY and CDR2 is SVGAGI (reference sequence). CDR3 residues: CASSPTGYEQFF. In DNA form, the CDR3 reads TGTGCCAGCAGTCCGACAGGGTATGAGCAGTTCTTC.

The V and J genes are TRBV7-3 and TRBJ2-6; D remains ambiguous. Germline V gene data show CDR1 as SGHTA and CDR2 as FQGTGA. There are 18 residues in the CDR3. V lost 5 bases, J lost 5 bases, and 22 bases lay in between. For the CDR3, the DNA is TGTGCCAGCAGCCATGTGTCACGCTTACAAAGTCGGGCCAACGTCCTGACTTTC. It yields the protein CASSHVSRLQSRANVLTF.

Only a few counts were recorded for this clone. CDR3 region: CASLDLAMLASRAKNIQYF. The DNA of the CDR3 is TGTGCCAGCCTTGACCTAGCGATGCTGGCCTCAAGGGCCAAAAACATTCAGTACTTC. The rearrangement uses TRBV2 and TRBJ2-4; tentative D call: TRBD2 (6 bases). V was cut by 8 bases and J by 1 base, with 27 bases left in between. This CDR3 spans 19 amino acids. The germline V gene encodes CDR1 SNHLY and CDR2 FYNNEI.

V usage is TRBV23-1 and J usage is TRBJ2-7, with 7 bases matching TRBD1. TRBV23-1 counts as an open reading frame of uncertain function. V shed 2 bases and J 4 bases; nucleotides not matched to a gene: 17. The CDR3 extends over 18 amino acids. Written as DNA, the CDR3 is TGCGCCAGCAGTCAAAACCCCACAGGGGTGCACCTTCCGTACGAGCAGTACTTC. It encodes CASSQNPTGVHLPYEQYF.

This clone was seen a handful of times. V and J are TRBV6-6 and TRBJ2-7, with D possibly matching TRBD1 (7 bases). This CDR3 comprises 16 residues. V lost 2 bases and J lost 3, with 17 bases in between. Germline V lookup: CDR1 MNHNY, CDR2 SVGAGI (reference sequence). Here the CDR3 DNA reads TGTGCCAGCAGTTACGGAGGGGGCTTAAGAATCTACGAGCAGTACTTC. Amino acid sequence: CASSYGGGLRIYEQYF.